These 9 T cell receptor beta chains were sequenced from one sample in a study of long-term antiretroviral therapy in people with HIV. Runs used v3.0 of the immunoSEQ assay and were done at survey level. This table comes from immunoSEQ multiplex PCR, and its TCRdb copy is limited to in-frame clones, with some not included. The sample comprises about 42,000 clones, about 89% of which are singletons, and roughly 4.9% rests with the top ten. The sample in question was unsorted PBMCs, obtained 0.1 years before starting antiretroviral therapy. These receptors all come from a woman between 50 and 59 years old with HIV.

The V and J genes are TRBV7-2 and TRBJ1-6; 7 bases fit TRBD1. The germline V gene has CDR1 SGHTA and CDR2 FQGNSA. This CDR3 has 19 amino acids. Trimming removed 2 bases from V and 10 bases from J; junction bases left unmatched: 20. The CDR3 DNA is TGTGCCAGCAGCTTATATGCATACAACCGGGACAGTCGACGGTCACCCCTCCACTTT. Residues: CASSLYAYNRDSRRSPLHF.

A few counts support this clone. This chain connects TRBV7-9 to TRBJ1-5; D uncertain. This CDR3 contains 12 residues. V was cut by 5 bases and J by 11 bases, with 13 bases left in between. Germline CDR1 and CDR2: SEHNR and FQNEAQ (reference sequence). The CDR3 loop reads CASSPSGSAQHF. CDR3 DNA: TGTGCCAGCAGCCCCTCGGGATCGGCCCAGCATTTT.

The V call is TRBV29-1, the J call TRBJ2-2; the match to TRBD2 covers 7 bases. From germline, CDR1 is SQVTM and CDR2 ANQGSEA. The CDR3 is 16 amino acids. Germline trimming cut 0 bases from V and 4 bases from J; bases unmatched to any gene: 8. CDR3 in amino acids: CSVEDRQGGSTGELFF. The CDR3 region has the DNA TGCAGCGTTGAAGATAGGCAGGGAGGGAGCACCGGGGAGCTGTTTTTT.

V is TRBV12-5 and J is TRBJ2-1, with 15 bases that match TRBD2. Germline V CDR1 and CDR2: LGHNT, FRNRAP. V trimming: 1 base; J trimming: 5 bases; junction bases outside the gene matches: 9. The CDR3 spans 19 residues. Written as DNA, the CDR3 is TGTGCTAGTGGTTTGGCTTTCGGGACTAGCGGGGGGCACCACAATGAGCAGTTCTTC. This gives the protein CASGLAFGTSGGHHNEQFF.

The chain combines TRBV27 with TRBJ1-4; 11 bases line up with TRBD1. This CDR3 region has 13 residues. The V and J ends lost 10 bases and 7 bases, in that order; junction bases with no gene match: 5. The germline V gene encodes CDR1 MNHEY and CDR2 SMNVEV (reference sequence). For the CDR3, the DNA is TGTGCCACCCACGGACAGGGGGCTGAAAAACTGTTTTTT. Protein sequence: CATHGQGAEKLFF.

This clone was detected once. This chain links TRBV11-2 with TRBJ2-2; D gene unclear. V was shortened by 2 bases and J by 5 bases, with 9 bases between the two germline ends. The CDR3 contains 14 residues. Germline lookup yields CDR1 SGHAT and CDR2 FQNNGV. CDR3 region: CASSLSPGTGELFF. CDR3 coding DNA: TGTGCCAGCAGCTTATCTCCAGGAACCGGGGAGCTGTTTTTT.

The chain links TRBV9 to TRBJ2-5, with TRBD2 matching 8 bases. Germline V gene sequence: CDR1 SGDLS, CDR2 YYNGEE. J lost 0 bases, V lost 1 base, and 2 bases had no gene match. The CDR3 is 15 amino acids. The CDR3 coding sequence is TGTGCCAGCAGCGTATCGGGAGGGAACCAAGAGACCCAGTACTTC. Translated: CASSVSGGNQETQYF.

The chain combines TRBV7-3 with TRBJ2-2; 11 bases line up with TRBD2. Per the germline V gene, CDR1 is SGHTA and CDR2 is FQGTGA. This CDR3 contains 17 residues. Losses at the gene ends were 4 bases for V and 3 bases for J; bases not matched to a gene: 7. The CDR3 loop reads CASSSDPGLADTGELFF. CDR3 in DNA: TGTGCCAGCAGCTCCGATCCGGGACTAGCGGACACCGGGGAGCTGTTTTTT.

This sequence joins TRBV5-6 and TRBJ2-1; either TRBD1 or TRBD2 may fit D (5 bases each). The CDR3 covers 12 residues. Trimming cost V 1 base and J 10 bases, with 9 bases left between them. Germline CDR1 is SGHDT and CDR2 is YYEEEE. The CDR3 DNA reads TGTGCCAGCAGCTTGTCGGGACGCGAGCAGTTCTTC. Amino acid sequence: CASSLSGREQFF.